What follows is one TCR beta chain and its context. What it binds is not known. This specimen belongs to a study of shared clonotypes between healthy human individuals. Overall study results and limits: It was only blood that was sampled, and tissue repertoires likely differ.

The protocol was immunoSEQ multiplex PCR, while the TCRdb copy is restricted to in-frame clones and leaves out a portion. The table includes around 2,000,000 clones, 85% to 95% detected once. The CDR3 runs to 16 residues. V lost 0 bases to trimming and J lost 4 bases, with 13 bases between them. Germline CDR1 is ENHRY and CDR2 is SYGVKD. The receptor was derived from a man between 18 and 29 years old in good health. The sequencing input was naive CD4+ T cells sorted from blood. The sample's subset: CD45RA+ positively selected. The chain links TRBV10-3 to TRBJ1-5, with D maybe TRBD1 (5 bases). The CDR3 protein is CAISESVAGGNQPQHF. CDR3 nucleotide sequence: TGTGCCATCAGTGAGTCAGTGGCGGGGGGGAATCAGCCCCAGCATTTT.